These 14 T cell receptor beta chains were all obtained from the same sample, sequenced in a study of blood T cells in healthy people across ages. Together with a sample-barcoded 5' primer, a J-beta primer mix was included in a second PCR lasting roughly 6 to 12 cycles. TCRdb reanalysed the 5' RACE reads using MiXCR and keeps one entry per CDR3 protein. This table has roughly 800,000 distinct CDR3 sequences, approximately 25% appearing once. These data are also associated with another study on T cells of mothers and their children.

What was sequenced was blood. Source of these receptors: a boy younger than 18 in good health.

The CDR3 spells CATSRVQGTGANTEAFF. The CDR3 coding sequence is TGTGCCACCAGCAGAGTCCAAGGGACAGGGGCGAACACTGAAGCTTTCTTT. The chain employs TRBV15 and TRBJ1-1; TRBD1 aligns across 10 bases. Germline V gives CDR1 LNHNV, CDR2 YYDKDF (reference sequence). V shed 1 base, J shed 1 base, and the junction held 6 bases outside the gene matches. The CDR3 is 17 residues long.

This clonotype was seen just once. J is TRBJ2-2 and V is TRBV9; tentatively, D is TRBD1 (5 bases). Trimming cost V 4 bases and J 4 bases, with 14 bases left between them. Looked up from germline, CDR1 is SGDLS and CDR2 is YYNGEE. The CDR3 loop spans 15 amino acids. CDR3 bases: TGTGCCAGCAGCCCTCCCCCAGGGATCACCGGGGAGCTGTTTTTT. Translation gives CASSPPPGITGELFF.

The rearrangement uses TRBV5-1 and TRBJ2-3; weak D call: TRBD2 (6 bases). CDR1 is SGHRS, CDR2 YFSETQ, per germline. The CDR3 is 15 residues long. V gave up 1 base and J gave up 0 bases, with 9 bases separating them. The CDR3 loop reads CASSLLSGSTDTQYF. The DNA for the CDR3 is TGCGCCAGCAGCTTGCTGAGCGGGAGCACAGATACGCAGTATTTT.

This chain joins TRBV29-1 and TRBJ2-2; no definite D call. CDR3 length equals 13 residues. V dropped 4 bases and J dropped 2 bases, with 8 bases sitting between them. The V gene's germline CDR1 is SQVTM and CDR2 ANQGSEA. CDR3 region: CSVGGINTGELFF. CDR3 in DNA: TGCAGCGTTGGCGGAATCAACACCGGGGAGCTGTTTTTT.

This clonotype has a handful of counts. CDR3 nucleotides: TGTGCCAGCAGTTCCTGGACAGGGGGTAATTCACCCCTCCACTTT. Its protein is CASSSWTGGNSPLHF. The chain employs TRBV12-3 or TRBV12-4 and TRBJ1-6; 10 bases are a match to TRBD1. V dropped 4 bases and J dropped 6; count of bases not matched to a gene: 3. The CDR3 is made up of 15 amino acids.

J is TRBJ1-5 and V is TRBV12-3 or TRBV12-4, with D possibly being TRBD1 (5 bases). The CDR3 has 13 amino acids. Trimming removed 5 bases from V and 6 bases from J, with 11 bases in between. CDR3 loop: CASSPLGAQPQHF. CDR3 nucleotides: TGTGCCAGCAGTCCCCTAGGGGCTCAGCCCCAGCATTTT.

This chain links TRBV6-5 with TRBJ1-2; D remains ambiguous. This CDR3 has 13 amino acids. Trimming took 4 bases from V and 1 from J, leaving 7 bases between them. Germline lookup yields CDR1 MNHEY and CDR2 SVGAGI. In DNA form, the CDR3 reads TGTGCCAGCAGTTTGGGGTTTAACTATGGCTACACCTTC. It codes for CASSLGFNYGYTF.

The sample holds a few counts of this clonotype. CDR3: CASRPWDSPGNEQFF. The CDR3 DNA sequence: TGTGCCAGCAGACCTTGGGACTCACCCGGGAATGAGCAGTTCTTC. The rearrangement joins TRBV2 to TRBJ2-1, with D tentatively TRBD2 (6 bases). V lost 6 bases and J 7 bases, leaving 19 bases between the germline ends. The CDR3 has 15 residues. CDR1 SNHLY and CDR2 FYNNEI come from the germline V gene.

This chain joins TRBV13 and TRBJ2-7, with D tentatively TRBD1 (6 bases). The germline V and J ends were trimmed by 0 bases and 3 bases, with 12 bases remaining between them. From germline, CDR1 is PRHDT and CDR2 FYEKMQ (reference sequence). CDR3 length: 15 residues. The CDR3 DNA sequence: TGTGCCAGCAGCTTAGGCAGGGGAGTCCTCTACGAGCAGTACTTC. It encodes CASSLGRGVLYEQYF.

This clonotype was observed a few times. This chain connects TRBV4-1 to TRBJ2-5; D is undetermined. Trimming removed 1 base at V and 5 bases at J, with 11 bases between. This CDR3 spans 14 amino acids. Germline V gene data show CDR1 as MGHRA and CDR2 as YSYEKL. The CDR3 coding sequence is TGCGCCAGCAGCCAAGCCCCTTCGAAGGAGACCCAGTACTTC. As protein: CASSQAPSKETQYF.

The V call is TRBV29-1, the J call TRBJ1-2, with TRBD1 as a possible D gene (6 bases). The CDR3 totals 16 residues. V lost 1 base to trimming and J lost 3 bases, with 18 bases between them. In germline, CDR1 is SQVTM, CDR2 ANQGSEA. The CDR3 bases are TGCAGCGTTGAAGTGGACAGCCCAGACGGGTACTATGGCTACACCTTC. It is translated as CSVEVDSPDGYYGYTF.

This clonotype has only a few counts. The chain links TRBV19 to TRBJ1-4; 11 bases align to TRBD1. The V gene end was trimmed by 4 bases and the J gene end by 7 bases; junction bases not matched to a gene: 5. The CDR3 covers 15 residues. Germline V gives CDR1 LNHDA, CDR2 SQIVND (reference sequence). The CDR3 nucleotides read TGTGCCAGTAGTACCACCGGGACAGGGGGTGAAAAACTGTTTTTT. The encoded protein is CASSTTGTGGEKLFF.

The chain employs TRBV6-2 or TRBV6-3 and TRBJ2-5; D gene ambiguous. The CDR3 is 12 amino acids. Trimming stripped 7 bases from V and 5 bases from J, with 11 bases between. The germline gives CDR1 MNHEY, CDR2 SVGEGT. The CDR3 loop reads CASKQPGETQYF. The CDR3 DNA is TGTGCCAGCAAGCAGCCCGGGGAGACCCAGTACTTC.

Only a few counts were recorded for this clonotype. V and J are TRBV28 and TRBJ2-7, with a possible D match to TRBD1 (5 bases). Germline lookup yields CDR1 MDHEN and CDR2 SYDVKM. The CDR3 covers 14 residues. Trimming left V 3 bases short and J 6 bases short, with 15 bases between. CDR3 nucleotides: TGTGCCAGCAGTTTTCTGCAGGGTTCGGGCGAGCAGTACTTC. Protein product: CASSFLQGSGEQYF. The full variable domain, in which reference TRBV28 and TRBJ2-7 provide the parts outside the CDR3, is DVKVTQSSRYLVKRTGEKVFLECVQDMDHENMFWYRQDPGLGLRLIYFSYDVKMKEKGDIPEGYSVSREKKERFSLILESASTNQTSMYLCASSFLQGSGEQYFGPGTRLTVT.